The rows below give T cell receptor beta chains drawn from one sample of a study of blood T cell repertoires in COVID-19. Produced via immunoSEQ multiplex PCR; TCRdb's table is partial and in-frame only. The table records more than 90,000 clones, 72% of them present only once. Sequenced material: peripheral blood. Source of these receptors: an older woman in a cohort sampled during active or convalescent COVID-19. Each CDR3 is given with its conserved first and last residue. A D gene is named only where the DNA matches it firmly. The size of a clone is reported for some rows only, either as once, few or many, or as a class for expanded clones.

>few|TRBJ1-4|TRBV19|TRBD1
TGTGCCAGTACTCGGACAGGTACCAATGAAAAACTGTTTTTT
CASTRTGTNEKLFF
>once|TRBJ1-2|TRBV2|TRBD1
TGTGCCAGCGCCGGGACAGGGGGAGGGGGCTACACCTTC
CASAGTGGGGYTF
>many|TRBJ2-7|TRBV4-1|TRBD2
TGCGCCAGCAGCCATTCAGCGGGGGGGGGTTCCCCCTACGAGCAGTACTTC
CASSHSAGGGSPYEQYF
>.|TRBJ2-7|TRBV5-6|.
TGTGCCAGCAGCTTAACAGGTCGCGAGCAGTACTTC
CASSLTGREQYF
>.|TRBJ1-1|TRBV6-2/TRBV6-3|.
TGTGCCAGCAGTGGGGACTCACGAGGGACTGAAGCTTTCTTT
CASSGDSRGTEAFF
>.|TRBJ2-7|TRBV3-1/TRBV3-2|TRBD2
TGTGCCAGCAGCCGGGGACTAGCGGGAATAGCCTACGAGCAGTACTTC
CASSRGLAGIAYEQYF
>.|TRBJ2-2|TRBV5-5|TRBD1
TGTGCCAGCAGCTGGATGGACAGGGCGAACACCGGGGAGCTGTTTTTT
CASSWMDRANTGELFF
>.|TRBJ1-1|TRBV20-1|.
TGCAGTGCGCGGGGCTACACTGAAGCTTTCTTT
CSARGYTEAFF
>.|TRBJ2-1|TRBV3-1/TRBV3-2|TRBD1
TGTGCCAGCAGCCAAGTAGGCGGGACAGGGGGCTTGAATGAGCAGTTCTTC
CASSQVGGTGGLNEQFF
>.|TRBJ1-2|TRBV5-1|.
TGCGCCAGCAGCTTTTCCGGGTCTCCCTTCTATGGCTACACCTTC
CASSFSGSPFYGYTF
>.|TRBJ2-1|TRBV19|.
TGTGCCAGTAGTATAGGCCCCCTAGAAAACAATGAGCAGTTCTTC
CASSIGPLENNEQFF
>.|TRBJ1-4|TRBV6-5|TRBD1
TGTGCCAGCAGTCCGACAGGGTTTGAGAAGGAAAAACTGTTTTTT
CASSPTGFEKEKLFF
>.|TRBJ1-4|TRBV19|.
TGTGCCAGTAGTCCACAGGAGACAACTAATGAAAAACTGTTTTTT
CASSPQETTNEKLFF
>.|TRBJ2-1|TRBV7-2|.
TGTGCCAGCAGCTTAGCGCTTCTGGCGGAGGAGTTCTTC
CASSLALLAEEFF
>once|TRBJ2-1|TRBV30|.
TGTGCCTGGAAAAGGCAGGGGTACGACAATGAGCAGTTCTTC
CAWKRQGYDNEQFF
>.|TRBJ2-1|TRBV7-9|.
TGTGCCAGCAGCTTATTAAGCTATGAGCAGTTCTTC
CASSLLSYEQFF